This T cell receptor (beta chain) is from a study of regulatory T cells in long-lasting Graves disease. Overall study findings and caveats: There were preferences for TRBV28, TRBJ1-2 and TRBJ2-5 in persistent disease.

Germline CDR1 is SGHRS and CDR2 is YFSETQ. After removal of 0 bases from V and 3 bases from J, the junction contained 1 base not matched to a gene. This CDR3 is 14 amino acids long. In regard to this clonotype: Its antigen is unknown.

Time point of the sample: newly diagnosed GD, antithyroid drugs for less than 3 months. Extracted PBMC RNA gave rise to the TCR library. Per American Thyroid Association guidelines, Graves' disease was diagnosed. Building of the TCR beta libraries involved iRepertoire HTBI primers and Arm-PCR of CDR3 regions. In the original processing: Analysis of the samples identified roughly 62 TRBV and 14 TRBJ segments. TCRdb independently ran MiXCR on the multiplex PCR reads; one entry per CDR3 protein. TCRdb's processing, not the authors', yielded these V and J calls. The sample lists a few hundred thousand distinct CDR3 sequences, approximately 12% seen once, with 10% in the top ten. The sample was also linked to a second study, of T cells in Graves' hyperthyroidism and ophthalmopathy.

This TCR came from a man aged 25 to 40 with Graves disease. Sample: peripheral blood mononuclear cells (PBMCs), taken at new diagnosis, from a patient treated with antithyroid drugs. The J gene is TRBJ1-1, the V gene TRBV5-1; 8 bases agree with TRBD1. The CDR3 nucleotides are TGCGCCAGCAGCTTGGACAGGGGGTACACTGAAGCTTTCTTT. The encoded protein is CASSLDRGYTEAFF. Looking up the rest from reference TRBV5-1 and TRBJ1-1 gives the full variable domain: KAGVTQTPRYLIKTRGQQVTLSCSPISGHRSVSWYQQTPGQGLQFLFEYFSETQRNKGNFPGRFSGRQFSNSRSEMNVSTLELGDSALYLCASSLDRGYTEAFFGQGTRLTVV.